A selection of T cell receptor beta chains follows, all from one sample in a study of T-cell reconstitution after alpha-beta-depleted transplantation in children. TCRdb ran MiXCR on the PCR reads and lists one entry per CDR3 protein. Among approximately 510,000 distinct CDR3 sequences listed, 15% to 20% were seen once. The sequences come from PBMCs from the stem cell graft donor, collected from the stem cell graft. The origin of the receptors is a human donor who donated a stem cell graft to a child with acute lymphoblastic leukemia. Each CDR3 is given with its conserved first and last residue. The order of the fields is D gene, J gene, clone size, V gene, CDR3 protein, CDR3 DNA. A D gene is named only where the DNA matches it firmly. Size is stated for part of the rows, as once, few or many counts, or as a class when the clone is expanded.

TRBD2,TRBJ2-6,-,TRBV29-1,CSVEEEAGESGANVLTF,TGCAGCGTTGAAGAGGAGGCGGGAGAATCTGGGGCCAACGTCCTGACTTTC
TRBD2,TRBJ2-7,-,TRBV5-1,CASSLEAGGNEQYF,TGCGCCAGCAGCTTGGAAGCGGGGGGGAACGAGCAGTACTTC
TRBD2,TRBJ2-5,-,TRBV13,CASALAGETQYF,TGTGCCAGCGCTCTAGCGGGGGAGACCCAGTACTTC
-,TRBJ1-4,few,TRBV7-2,CASRRDLNEKLFF,TGTGCCAGCCGCCGGGATCTAAATGAAAAACTGTTTTTT
-,TRBJ1-2,few,TRBV25-1,CASSLGYTYGYTF,TGTGCCAGCAGTCTGGGGTATACCTATGGCTACACCTTC
-,TRBJ1-1,-,TRBV27,CASSPNVVAEAFF,TGTGCCAGCAGTCCCAACGTAGTGGCTGAAGCTTTCTTT
-,TRBJ2-1,-,TRBV5-1,CASSLEAAGQRPGDEQFF,TGCGCCAGCAGCTTGGAAGCCGCGGGACAGCGCCCGGGGGATGAGCAGTTCTTC
-,TRBJ1-6,-,TRBV5-1,CASSLEPGEYRSPLHF,TGCGCCAGCAGCTTGGAACCAGGAGAATATCGTTCACCCCTCCACTTT
TRBD1,TRBJ2-7,few,TRBV5-5,CASSFQGTGVGEQYF,TGTGCCAGCAGCTTCCAAGGGACAGGGGTTGGCGAGCAGTACTTC
-,TRBJ1-5,-,TRBV9,CASSVVPEGQPQHF,TGTGCCAGCAGCGTAGTACCAGAGGGTCAGCCCCAGCATTTT
-,TRBJ1-1,-,TRBV9,CASSVRRQGTNTEAFF,TGTGCCAGCAGCGTCCGACGCCAGGGGACTAACACTGAAGCTTTCTTT
TRBD1,TRBJ1-2,-,TRBV5-1,CASSFRGLYGYTF,TGCGCCAGCAGCTTCAGGGGGCTCTATGGCTACACCTTC
TRBD2,TRBJ2-1,few,TRBV19,CASSTGTSENEQFF,TGTGCCAGTAGTACCGGGACTAGCGAGAATGAGCAGTTCTTC
TRBD1,TRBJ1-5,few,TRBV29-1,CSVVGLAGGDQPQHF,TGCAGCGTTGTTGGATTAGCAGGGGGCGATCAGCCCCAGCATTTT
-,TRBJ1-1,few,TRBV7-9,CASSSSRQPSNTEAFF,TGTGCCAGCAGCTCAAGCCGCCAGCCAAGCAACACTGAAGCTTTCTTT
-,TRBJ2-5,few,TRBV29-1,CSVDRDQETQYF,TGCAGCGTTGACAGGGACCAAGAGACCCAGTACTTC